Below are 10 T cell receptor beta chains sequenced from a single sample in a study of cytomegalovirus exposure and HLA in healthy donors. The PCR employed 60 Vbeta primers together with 13 Jbeta primers. Measured with immunoSEQ multiplex PCR; TCRdb has only the in-frame clones, and not every one. The sample includes under 100,000 clones, 81% of them seen just once. Sequencing was performed on PBMCs. The receptors originated from a woman aged 70 to 79 in good health and CMV-seropositive.

The rearrangement links TRBV28 to TRBJ2-7; a possible D gene is TRBD2 (6 bases). V lost 6 bases to trimming and J lost 3 bases, with 18 bases between them. The CDR3 spans 15 residues. The germline V gene has CDR1 MDHEN and CDR2 SYDVKM. The CDR3 region has the DNA TGTGCCAGCAGCCTACTAATTAGCGGTAACTACGAGCAGTACTTC. It is translated as CASSLLISGNYEQYF.

This clone occurred once. The chain combines TRBV9 with TRBJ2-2; 7 positions agree with TRBD1. CDR3 length: 16 residues. The germline gives CDR1 SGDLS, CDR2 YYNGEE. V trimming: 4 bases; J trimming: 0 bases; junction bases outside the gene matches: 6. The CDR3 sequence: CASSRQGGTNTGELFF. In nucleotides, the CDR3 is TGTGCCAGCAGCAGACAGGGCGGAACGAACACCGGGGAGCTGTTTTTT.

V and J are TRBV7-9 and TRBJ2-5; D is ambiguous. The germline gives CDR1 SEHNR, CDR2 FQNEAQ (reference sequence). Trimming took 1 base from V and 0 from J, leaving 9 bases between them. This CDR3 is built from 15 residues. The CDR3 loop is CASSLEPLYQETQYF. Here the CDR3 DNA reads TGTGCCAGCAGCTTAGAACCACTCTACCAAGAGACCCAGTACTTC. The complete variable domain, with remaining parts taken from reference TRBV7-9 and TRBJ2-5, reads DTGVSQNPRHKITKRGQNVTFRCDPISEHNRLYWYRQTLGQGPEFLTYFQNEAQLEKSRLLSDRFSAERPKGSFSTLEIQRTEQGDSAMYLCASSLEPLYQETQYFGPGTRLLVL.

The chain recombines TRBV2 with TRBJ2-2; tentatively, D is TRBD1 (6 bases). CDR1 is SNHLY and CDR2 is FYNNEI in the germline V gene. V lost 6 bases, J lost 6 bases, and 20 bases lay in between. The CDR3 sequence is 16 residues long. This chain's CDR3 is CASSPGAPSEAGELFF. CDR3 DNA sequence: TGTGCCAGCAGCCCAGGGGCTCCAAGTGAAGCCGGGGAGCTGTTTTTT.

CDR3 residues: CASSLDKDTEAFF. The CDR3 bases are TGTGCCAGTAGTTTGGACAAGGACACTGAAGCTTTCTTT. The chain links TRBV19 to TRBJ1-1, with TRBD1 as a possible D gene (5 bases). Trimming took 5 bases from V and 3 from J, leaving 10 bases between them. CDR3 length: 13 amino acids. Per germline, CDR1 LNHDA and CDR2 SQIVND (reference sequence). Complete variable domain (other parts from reference TRBV19 and TRBJ1-1): DGGITQSPKYLFRKEGQNVTLSCEQNLNHDAMYWYRQDPGQGLRLIYYSQIVNDFQKGDIAEGYSVSREKKESFPLTVTSAQKNPTAFYLCASSLDKDTEAFFGQGTRLTVV.

The chain carries TRBV7-8 and TRBJ2-5, with a tentative D call TRBD1 (5 bases). The J call may be mistaken, given a closer DNA end match to TRBJ2-7. Germline V CDR1 and CDR2: SGHVS, FQNEAQ. The CDR3 loop spans 12 amino acids. The CDR3 DNA follows: TGTGCCAGCAGCTTAGATCAGGGCGAGCAGTACTTC. Translation: CASSLDQGEQYF.

The chain uses TRBV30 and TRBJ2-5; possible D gene TRBD2, 5 bases. This CDR3 comprises 13 residues. CDR1 GTSNPN and CDR2 SVGIG come from the germline V gene (reference sequence). V lost 0 bases and J 7 bases, leaving 12 bases between the germline ends. For the CDR3, the DNA is TGTGCCTGGAGTGTAGGAGGATCTTGGACCCAGTACTTC. This codes for CAWSVGGSWTQYF.

The gene calls are TRBV9 and TRBJ2-3, with D possibly TRBD1 on 6 matching bases. CDR3 length: 15 residues. V was trimmed by 3 bases and J by 0 bases, leaving 11 bases between them. Germline CDR1 and CDR2: SGDLS and YYNGEE. DNA of the CDR3: TGTGCCAGCAGCGCTCAGGGGCCTAGCACAGATACGCAGTATTTT. It specifies CASSAQGPSTDTQYF.

V gene TRBV19 combines with J gene TRBJ1-1; D is ambiguous. This CDR3 spans 13 amino acids. Germline V lookup: CDR1 LNHDA, CDR2 SQIVND (reference sequence). The V gene lost 4 bases and the J gene lost 1 base, with 7 bases spanning the gap. The CDR3 DNA is TGTGCCAGTAGTAATCCAGAGAACACTGAAGCTTTCTTT. Translated, it gives CASSNPENTEAFF.

This sequence joins TRBV19 and TRBJ1-1; D ambiguous. Germline lookup yields CDR1 LNHDA and CDR2 SQIVND (reference sequence). V lost 9 bases, J lost 1 base, and 15 bases lay in between. The CDR3 extends over 14 amino acids. The CDR3: CASRSSLRNTEAFF. For the CDR3, the DNA is TGTGCCAGCCGGTCTTCACTCCGGAACACTGAAGCTTTCTTT.